These T cell receptor beta chains were read from a single sample in a study of T-cell reconstitution after alpha-beta-depleted transplantation in children. TCRdb reprocessed the PCR reads with MiXCR, giving one entry per CDR3 protein. The sample gives approximately 520,000 distinct CDR3 sequences, 32% of which show up once; 2% to 2.5% is in the top ten. Specimen: PBMCs from the stem cell graft donor, collected from the stem cell graft. The receptor source for this set is a human donor who donated a stem cell graft to a child with aplastic anemia. Each CDR3 is given without its conserved first and last residue. Some rows have no size entry. The others give once, few or many, or a class for an expanded clone.

abundance: .; v_gene: TRBV3-1; CDR3aa: ASSPLRAGELF
abundance: few; v_gene: TRBV12-3/TRBV12-4; CDR3aa: ASSSLADFFYNEQF
abundance: .; v_gene: TRBV2; CDR3aa: ASSVAGGPPGEQF
abundance: .; v_gene: TRBV7-2; CDR3aa: ASSIPDRVSSNQPQH
abundance: many; v_gene: TRBV29-1; CDR3aa: SAWDYEQF
abundance: .; v_gene: TRBV5-1; CDR3aa: ASSLGTGGKEKLF
abundance: few; v_gene: TRBV18; CDR3aa: ASSPRGATNSPLH
abundance: once; v_gene: TRBV6-5; CDR3aa: ASSYSGQGGTEAF
abundance: .; v_gene: TRBV4-3; CDR3aa: ASSQEPLGRMFEQF
abundance: once; v_gene: TRBV5-1; CDR3aa: ASSPPGGATGELF
abundance: few; v_gene: TRBV29-1; CDR3aa: SVEVGTETYEQY
abundance: .; v_gene: TRBV27; CDR3aa: ASSWTGLDQPQH
abundance: once; v_gene: TRBV18; CDR3aa: ASSPPGGRHNEQF
abundance: few; v_gene: TRBV19; CDR3aa: ASSIAFTTY
abundance: .; v_gene: TRBV7-2; CDR3aa: ASSLPSGRASSYEQY
abundance: .; v_gene: TRBV9; CDR3aa: ASSVGTSGETQY
abundance: .; v_gene: TRBV29-1; CDR3aa: SPRDSSYNEQF
abundance: .; v_gene: TRBV20-1; CDR3aa: SDRPTSYNEQF
abundance: few; v_gene: TRBV18; CDR3aa: ASSQTLNTEAF
abundance: .; v_gene: TRBV12-3/TRBV12-4; CDR3aa: ASAVAGGLSELF
abundance: .; v_gene: TRBV9; CDR3aa: ASSVLDGRGTDEQF
abundance: many; v_gene: TRBV12-3/TRBV12-4; CDR3aa: ASSFGTTSSSYT
abundance: .; v_gene: TRBV29-1; CDR3aa: SVEFGGGGNQPQH
abundance: .; v_gene: TRBV4-3; CDR3aa: ASSQDWGPGELF
abundance: .; v_gene: TRBV7-8; CDR3aa: ASTETGEGGELF
abundance: few; v_gene: TRBV13; CDR3aa: ASSRTGPPLH
abundance: .; v_gene: TRBV6-1; CDR3aa: ASSVRDRDYGYT
abundance: .; v_gene: TRBV7-8; CDR3aa: ASRGGLMNTEAF
abundance: .; v_gene: TRBV20-1; CDR3aa: SASLGLAVSTDTQY
abundance: few; v_gene: TRBV29-1; CDR3aa: SVEPGLRGTETQY
abundance: .; v_gene: TRBV21-1; CDR3aa: ASSKSAIATGANGNEQF
abundance: .; v_gene: TRBV7-2; CDR3aa: ASSLEVANYGYT
abundance: .; v_gene: TRBV12-3/TRBV12-4; CDR3aa: ASIAGGRAPDTQY
abundance: few; v_gene: TRBV4-3; CDR3aa: ASSPRRNWEGYT
abundance: many; v_gene: TRBV12-3/TRBV12-4; CDR3aa: ASSRGTEYSGNTIY
abundance: .; v_gene: TRBV20-1; CDR3aa: SASLRAYEQY
abundance: few; v_gene: TRBV5-6; CDR3aa: ASSSARAPHTEAF
abundance: .; v_gene: TRBV12-3/TRBV12-4; CDR3aa: ASSQTVRGRNSNQPQH
abundance: .; v_gene: TRBV27; CDR3aa: ASSLSASYNEQL
abundance: .; v_gene: TRBV13; CDR3aa: ASSPLSVRGGDTEAF
abundance: .; v_gene: TRBV5-1; CDR3aa: ASSLDQGHLNTEAF
abundance: .; v_gene: TRBV29-1; CDR3aa: SVGQGSTGELF